This entry describes one T cell receptor (beta chain). This CDR3 region has 13 residues. In germline, CDR1 is SNHLY, CDR2 FYNNEI. Trimming left V 4 bases short and J 5 bases short, with 11 bases between. The sample belongs to a study of blood T cell repertoires in COVID-19. Study-wide context: Material from acute and convalescent COVID-19 was sourced from the United States, Italy and Spain. Sample material is recorded as cDNA or gDNA derived from T cells, B-cell-depleted T cells, or PBMCs.

Profiled with immunoSEQ multiplex PCR; TCRdb holds only in-frame clones, not every one. This sample carries roughly 87,000 clones, approximately 88% of them seen once, and the ten largest clones take roughly 17%. This receptor was obtained from a woman between 55 and 75 years old with acute or convalescent COVID-19. Input material: peripheral blood. This chain joins TRBV2 and TRBJ2-5; a weak D match, TRBD1 (6 bases). The CDR3 DNA sequence: TGTGCCAGCAGTGGAACAGGGTGGGAGACCCAGTACTTC. Its protein product is CASSGTGWETQYF.